This TCR beta chain was documented in a study of tumor-infiltrating lymphocytes in primary liver carcinoma. Study context: Between 4.2 and 10 cm across, the tumors were all of stage T1-T3 N0M0. The number of productive TCRbeta reads per sample ranged from roughly 3.65 to 8 million and was similar across tissue types.

Remarks on this clonotype: An end of the junction differs from the germline gene, which may be a read error.

Extraction of RNA together with DNA used about 17-30 mg of unsorted bulk tissue. Treatment-naive at the time, the patients had chronic HBV infection. The CDR3 consists of 15 residues. From germline, CDR1 is SQVTM and CDR2 ANQGSEA. Synthesis of TCR beta cDNA was carried out from 500 ng total RNA with a constant-region primer. Three nested multiplex PCR rounds of slightly modified ARM-PCR generated TCR beta libraries. The study ran its first two PCR rounds for about 11 cycles each, using TRBV1-TRBV30 forward primers and a C-beta reverse primer. Via MiXCR, TCRdb re-called the multiplex PCR reads, giving one row per CDR3 protein. This sample carries approximately 64,000 distinct CDR3 sequences, around 64% of them seen once, and the ten largest clones take roughly two fifths.

The chain recombines TRBV29-1 with TRBJ1-1, with D unclear. This clonotype originated in a man aged 40-50 years with primary liver carcinoma and hepatitis B virus infection. The sequenced sample was liver tumor tissue from sampling region 4. As for subset: tumor region T4, right-lateral pole. CDR3 in amino acids: CSVEAGWGMNNEAFF. The CDR3 nucleotides are TGCAGTGTTGAAGCGGGGTGGGGAATGAACAATGAAGCTTTCTTT. Looking up the rest from reference TRBV29-1 and TRBJ1-1 gives the full variable domain: SAVISQKPSRDICQRGTSLTIQCQVDSQVTMMFWYRQQPGQSLTLIATANQGSEATYESGFVIDKFPISRPNLTFSTLTVSNMSPEDSSIYLCSVEAGWGMNNEAFFGQGTRLTVV.